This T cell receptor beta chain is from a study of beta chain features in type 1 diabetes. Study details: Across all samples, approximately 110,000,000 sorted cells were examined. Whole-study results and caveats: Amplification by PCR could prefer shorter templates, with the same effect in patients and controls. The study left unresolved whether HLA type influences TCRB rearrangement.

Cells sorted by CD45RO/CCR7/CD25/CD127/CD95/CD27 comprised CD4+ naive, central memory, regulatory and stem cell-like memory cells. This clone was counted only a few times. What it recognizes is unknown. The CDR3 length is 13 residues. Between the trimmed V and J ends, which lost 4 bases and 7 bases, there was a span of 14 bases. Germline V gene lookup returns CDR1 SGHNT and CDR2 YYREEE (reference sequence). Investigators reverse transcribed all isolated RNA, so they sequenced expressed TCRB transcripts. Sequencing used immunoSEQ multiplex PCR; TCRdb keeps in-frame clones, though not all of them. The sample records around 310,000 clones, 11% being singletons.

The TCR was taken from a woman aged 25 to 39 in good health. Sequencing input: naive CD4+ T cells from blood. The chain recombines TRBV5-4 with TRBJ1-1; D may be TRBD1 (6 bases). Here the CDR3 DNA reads TGTGCCAGCAGCACACCGGGACAAGATGAAGCTTTCTTT. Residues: CASSTPGQDEAFF.